This T cell receptor beta chain comes out of a study of regulatory T cells in long-lasting Graves disease. As for the study in general: Patients newly diagnosed with Graves' had been on antithyroid drugs for under 3 months.

The germline V and J ends were trimmed by 5 bases and 4 bases, with 20 bases remaining between them. The germline CDR1 and CDR2 sequences are MNHEY and SVGEGT. CDR3 length: 17 amino acids. Construction of TCR beta libraries relied on iRepertoire HTBI primers and on Arm-PCR targeting CDR3 regions. MiXCR, applied by TCRdb to the multiplex PCR reads, yields one record per CDR3 protein. The sample records around 500,000 distinct CDR3 sequences, about 16% being singletons. Time point here: newly diagnosed GD, antithyroid drugs for less than 3 months. RNA isolated from PBMCs was used to make the TCR library. Graves' disease diagnoses used American Thyroid Association guidelines. This clonotype was seen more than once but under ten times. The sample also formed part of further work on T cells in Graves' hyperthyroidism and ophthalmopathy. Per that study: Investigators excluded patients with uncontrolled infection, other autoimmune disease, pregnancy or lactation. Blood also showed most of the thyroid clonotypes that were expanded above 0.001.

Here the sequenced sample was peripheral blood mononuclear cells (PBMCs), taken at new diagnosis, from a patient treated with antithyroid drugs. This clonotype was sampled from a woman aged 35 to 60 with Graves disease. The V and J genes are TRBV6-2 or TRBV6-3 and TRBJ2-2; perhaps TRBD2 as D (7 bases). CDR3 nucleotide sequence: TGTGCCAGCAGTGAAAAAGGGGGGGGGGGCCGCACCGGGGAGCTGTTTTTT. Amino acids: CASSEKGGGGRTGELFF.